A single T cell receptor beta chain is shown here with its context. As yet, its antigen is unknown. The data originate from a study of blood T cells in healthy people across ages. Findings and limits, study-wide: It was not known whether donors were CMV positive (a possible confounder of expanded clonotype changes).

A second PCR of roughly 6 to 12 cycles used a sample-barcoded 5' primer and a J-beta primer mix. TCRdb recomputed calls from the 5' RACE reads with MiXCR, one row per CDR3 protein. The profile shows approximately 820,000 distinct CDR3 sequences, approximately 48% of them singletons. Germline V lookup: CDR1 WSHSY, CDR2 SAAADI. The ends were cut back, 4 bases at V and 8 bases at J, with 11 bases in the middle. The CDR3 length is 12 residues. Sequencing was done on a sample of blood. The clonotype comes from a man aged 55 to 70 in good health. V usage is TRBV10-2 and J usage is TRBJ1-2; D not certain. For the CDR3, the DNA is TGCGCCAGCAGTGGAAGCAGAGTCGGCTACACCTTC. Its protein is CASSGSRVGYTF.